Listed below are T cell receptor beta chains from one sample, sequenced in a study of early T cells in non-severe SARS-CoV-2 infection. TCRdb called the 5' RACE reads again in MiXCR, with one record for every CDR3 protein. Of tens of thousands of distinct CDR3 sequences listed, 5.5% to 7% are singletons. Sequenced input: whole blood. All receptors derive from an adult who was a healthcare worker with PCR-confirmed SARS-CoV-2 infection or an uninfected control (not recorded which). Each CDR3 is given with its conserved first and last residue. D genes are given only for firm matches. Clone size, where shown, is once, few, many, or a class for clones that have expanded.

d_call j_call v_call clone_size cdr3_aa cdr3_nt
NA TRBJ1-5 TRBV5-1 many CASRLDSNNQPQHF TGCGCCAGCAGACTAGACAGCAACAATCAGCCCCAGCATTTT
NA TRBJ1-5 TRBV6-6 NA CASSYGSGRTQPQHF TGTGCCAGCAGTTACGGTTCAGGGCGCACTCAGCCCCAGCATTTT
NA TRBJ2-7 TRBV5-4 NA CASSLLPSGYEQYF TGTGCCAGCAGCTTGTTGCCCTCCGGCTACGAGCAGTACTTC
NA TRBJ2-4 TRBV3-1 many CASSQDLGSITKNIQYF TGTGCCAGCAGCCAAGATCTAGGTTCGATAACCAAAAACATTCAGTACTTC
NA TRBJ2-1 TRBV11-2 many CASSPTGSRNEQFF TGTGCCAGCAGCCCCACAGGGTCGAGGAATGAGCAGTTCTTC
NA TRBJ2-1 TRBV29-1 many CSVRTVNKGNEQFF TGCAGCGTTCGGACTGTGAATAAGGGCAATGAGCAGTTCTTC
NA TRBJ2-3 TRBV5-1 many CASSLGGGRTDTQYF TGCGCCAGCAGCTTAGGGGGAGGGAGGACAGATACGCAGTATTTT
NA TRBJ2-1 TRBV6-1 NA CASSPLLTEQFF TGTGCCAGCAGCCCCTTGTTGACTGAGCAGTTCTTC
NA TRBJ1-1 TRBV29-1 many CSVDSGLVSTEAFF TGCAGCGTTGATTCGGGACTCGTATCCACTGAAGCTTTCTTT
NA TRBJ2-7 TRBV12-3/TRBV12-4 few CASRSLGDAYYEQYF TGTGCCAGCAGATCGCTTGGGGACGCTTACTACGAGCAGTACTTC
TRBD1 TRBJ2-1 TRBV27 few CASSQDRDSSYNEQFF TGTGCCAGCAGCCAAGACCGGGACAGCTCCTACAATGAGCAGTTCTTC
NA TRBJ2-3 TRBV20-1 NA CSSVRGLSTDTQYF TGCAGCAGCGTTAGGGGGTTGAGCACAGATACGCAGTATTTT
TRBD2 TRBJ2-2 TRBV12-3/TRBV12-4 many CASGRGAGELFF TGTGCCAGCGGTCGGGGGGCCGGGGAGCTGTTTTTT
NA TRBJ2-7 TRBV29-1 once CSAGLLSYEQYF TGCAGTGCCGGGTTACTCTCCTACGAGCAGTACTTC
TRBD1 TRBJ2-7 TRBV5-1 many CASSSADRGLYEQYF TGCGCCAGCAGCTCTGCGGACAGGGGGCTTTACGAGCAGTACTTC
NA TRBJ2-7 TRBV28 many CASSLTRSGPAIFF TGTGCCAGCAGTTTAACCCGTAGCGGCCCCGCCATCTTCTTC
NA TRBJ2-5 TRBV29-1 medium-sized CSVPQGPQYF TGCAGCGTTCCCCAAGGGCCCCAGTACTTC
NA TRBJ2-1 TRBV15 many CATSGERNNEQFF TGTGCCACCAGCGGAGAGCGGAACAATGAGCAGTTCTTC
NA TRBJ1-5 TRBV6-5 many CASRKGGYNQPQHF TGTGCCAGCCGTAAGGGAGGGTACAATCAGCCCCAGCATTTT
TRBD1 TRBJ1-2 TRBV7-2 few CASSRPGQGSSWDGYTF TGTGCCAGCAGCAGACCGGGACAGGGCTCCTCCTGGGATGGCTACACCTTC
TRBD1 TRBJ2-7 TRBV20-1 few CSAATGGSYEQYF TGCAGTGCCGCAACAGGGGGGTCCTACGAGCAGTACTTC
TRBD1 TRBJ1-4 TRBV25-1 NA CASSEGRGREKLFF TGTGCCAGCAGTGAAGGCAGGGGGCGTGAAAAACTGTTTTTT
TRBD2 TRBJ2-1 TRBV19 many CASSILAGGSYNEQFF TGTGCCAGTAGTATCCTAGCGGGTGGCTCCTACAATGAGCAGTTCTTC
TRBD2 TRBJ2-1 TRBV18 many CASSPYISGSSDEQFF TGTGCCAGCTCACCGTACATCAGCGGGAGCAGTGATGAGCAGTTCTTC
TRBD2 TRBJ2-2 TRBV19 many CASSLLAGNGELFF TGTGCCAGTAGTTTACTAGCGGGTAACGGGGAGCTGTTTTTT
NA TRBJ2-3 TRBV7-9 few CASSNRDSTDTQYF TGTGCCAGCAGCAACCGGGACAGCACAGATACGCAGTATTTT
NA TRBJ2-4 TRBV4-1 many CASSHQGLAKNIQYF TGCGCCAGCAGCCACCAGGGGTTAGCCAAAAACATTCAGTACTTC
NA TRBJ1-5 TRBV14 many CASSRHGQINQPQHF TGTGCCAGCAGCCGACACGGACAGATCAATCAGCCCCAGCATTTT
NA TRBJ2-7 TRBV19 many CASSDDPGTPYEQYF TGTGCCAGTAGTGACGACCCCGGGACCCCCTACGAGCAGTACTTC
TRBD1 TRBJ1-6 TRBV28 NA CASSSPPDRGNSPLHF TGTGCCAGCAGTTCCCCGCCCGACAGGGGTAATTCACCCCTCCACTTT
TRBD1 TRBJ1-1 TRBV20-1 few CSARRTGALDTEAFF TGCAGTGCTAGACGGACAGGGGCACTCGATACTGAAGCTTTCTTT
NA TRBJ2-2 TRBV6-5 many CASSPGGCSTGELFF TGTGCCAGCAGTCCAGGGGGGTGTAGCACCGGGGAGCTGTTTTTT
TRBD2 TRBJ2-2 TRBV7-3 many CASSLAGGSGELFF TGTGCCAGCAGCTTAGCGGGAGGTTCCGGGGAGCTGTTTTTT
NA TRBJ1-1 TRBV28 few CASSPRRGTEAFF TGTGCCAGCAGTCCCCGCCGGGGGACTGAAGCTTTCTTT
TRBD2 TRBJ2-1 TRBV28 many CASSTPGSGRNNEQFF TGTGCCAGCAGTACCCCTGGGAGCGGGAGGAACAATGAGCAGTTCTTC
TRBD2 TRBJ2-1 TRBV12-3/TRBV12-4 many CASSLKREFGTEQFF TGTGCCAGCAGCTTAAAGCGGGAGTTTGGTACTGAGCAGTTCTTC
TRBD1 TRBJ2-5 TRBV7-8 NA CASSPMGQGVQETQYF TGTGCCAGCAGCCCAATGGGACAGGGGGTTCAAGAGACCCAGTACTTC
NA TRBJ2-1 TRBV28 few CASSRGGNEQFF TGTGCCAGCAGTCGAGGGGGCAATGAGCAGTTCTTC
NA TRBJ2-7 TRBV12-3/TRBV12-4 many CASSGGGGSHYEQYF TGTGCCAGCAGTGGGGGAGGGGGGAGCCATTACGAGCAGTACTTC
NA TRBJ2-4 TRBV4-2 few CASSLDSLAKNIQYF TGTGCCAGCAGCCTGGACAGTCTAGCCAAAAACATTCAGTACTTC
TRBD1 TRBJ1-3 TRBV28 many CASSLSSGGSSGNTIYF TGTGCCAGCAGTTTATCTTCAGGGGGAAGCTCTGGAAACACCATATATTTT
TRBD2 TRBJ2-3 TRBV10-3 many CAIGNGAGVEDTQYF TGTGCCATTGGGAACGGGGCGGGAGTGGAAGATACGCAGTATTTT
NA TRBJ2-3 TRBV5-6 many CASSGNAGVSTDTQYF TGTGCCAGCAGCGGGAATGCGGGCGTGAGCACAGATACGCAGTATTTT
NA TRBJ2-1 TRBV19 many CASSIYGSYSSYNEQFF TGTGCCAGTAGTATATATGGTAGCTACAGCTCCTACAATGAGCAGTTCTTC
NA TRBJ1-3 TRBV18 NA CATINSDSSGNTIYF TGTGCCACCATAAACTCAGACAGCTCTGGAAACACCATATATTTT
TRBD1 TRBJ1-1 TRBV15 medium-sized CATSRPQGGTEAFF TGTGCCACCAGCAGACCCCAGGGGGGCACTGAAGCTTTCTTT
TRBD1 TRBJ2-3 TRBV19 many CASKFLGQGTDTQYF TGTGCCAGTAAATTTTTGGGACAGGGGACAGATACGCAGTATTTT
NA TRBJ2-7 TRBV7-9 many CASSATGRFSYEQYF TGTGCCAGCAGTGCCACAGGGCGCTTCTCCTACGAGCAGTACTTC
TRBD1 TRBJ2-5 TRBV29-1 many CSVGALTGAQYF TGCAGCGTTGGAGCCTTAACAGGGGCCCAGTACTTC
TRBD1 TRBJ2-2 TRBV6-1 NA CASSWSSSKTGYTGELFF TGTGCCAGCAGCTGGTCTTCGTCTAAGACAGGGTACACCGGGGAGCTGTTTTTT
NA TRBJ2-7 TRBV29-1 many CSVSGETYEQYF TGCAGCGTTTCCGGGGAGACCTACGAGCAGTACTTC
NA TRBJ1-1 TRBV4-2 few CASSRAGAAHTEAFF TGTGCCAGCAGCCGCGCCGGGGCAGCACACACTGAAGCTTTCTTT
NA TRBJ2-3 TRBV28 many CASSNAGSDTQYF TGTGCCAGCAGTAACGCGGGGTCAGATACGCAGTATTTT
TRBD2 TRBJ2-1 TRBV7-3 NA CASSLGLAGGHNEQFF TGTGCCAGCAGCCTCGGACTAGCGGGAGGTCACAATGAGCAGTTCTTC